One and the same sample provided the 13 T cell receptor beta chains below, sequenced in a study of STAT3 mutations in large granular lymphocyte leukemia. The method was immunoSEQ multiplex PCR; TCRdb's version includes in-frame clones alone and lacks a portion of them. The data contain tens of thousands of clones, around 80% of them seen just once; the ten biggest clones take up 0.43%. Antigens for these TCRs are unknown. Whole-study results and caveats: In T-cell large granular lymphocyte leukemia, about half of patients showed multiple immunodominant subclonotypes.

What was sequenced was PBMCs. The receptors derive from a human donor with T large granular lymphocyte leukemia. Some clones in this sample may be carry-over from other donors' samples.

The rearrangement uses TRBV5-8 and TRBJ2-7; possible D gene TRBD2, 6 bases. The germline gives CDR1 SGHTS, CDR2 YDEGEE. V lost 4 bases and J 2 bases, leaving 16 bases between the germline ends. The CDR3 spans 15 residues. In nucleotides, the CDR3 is TGTGCCAGCAGCCCGGACGGGGGAATAACCTACGAGCAGTACTTC. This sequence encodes CASSPDGGITYEQYF.

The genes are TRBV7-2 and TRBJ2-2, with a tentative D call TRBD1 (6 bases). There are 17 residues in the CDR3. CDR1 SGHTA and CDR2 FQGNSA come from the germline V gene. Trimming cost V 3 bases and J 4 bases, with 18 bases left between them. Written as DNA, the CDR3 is TGTGCCAGCAGCTTGAGAGCATTACAGGGTGTCACCGGGGAGCTGTTTTTT. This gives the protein CASSLRALQGVTGELFF.

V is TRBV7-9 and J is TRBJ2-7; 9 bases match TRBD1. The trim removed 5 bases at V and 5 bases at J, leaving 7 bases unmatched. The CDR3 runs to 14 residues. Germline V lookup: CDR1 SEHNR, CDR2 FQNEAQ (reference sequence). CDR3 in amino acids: CASSRGQGLDEQYF. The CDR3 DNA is TGTGCCAGCAGCCGGGGACAGGGTCTCGACGAGCAGTACTTC.

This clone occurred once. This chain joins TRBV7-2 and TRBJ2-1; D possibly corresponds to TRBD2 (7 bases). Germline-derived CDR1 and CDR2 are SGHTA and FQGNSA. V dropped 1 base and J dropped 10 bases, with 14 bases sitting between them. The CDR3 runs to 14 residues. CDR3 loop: CASSLGGGLGEQFF. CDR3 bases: TGTGCCAGCAGCTTAGGGGGGGGCCTAGGGGAGCAGTTCTTC.

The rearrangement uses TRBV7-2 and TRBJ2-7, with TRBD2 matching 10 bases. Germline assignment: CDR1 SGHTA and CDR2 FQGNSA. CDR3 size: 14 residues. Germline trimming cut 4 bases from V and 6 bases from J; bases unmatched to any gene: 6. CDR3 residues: CASSSQRGGTEQYF. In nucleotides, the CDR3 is TGTGCCAGCAGCTCCCAGCGGGGGGGCACCGAGCAGTACTTC.

CDR3 in DNA: TGTGCCAGCAGCTTCGGGGGCGGACTAGCGATTACCTACGAGCAGTACTTC. Translating it yields CASSFGGGLAITYEQYF. The gene calls are TRBV7-9 and TRBJ2-7; 9 bases line up with TRBD2. V trimming: 3 bases; J trimming: 2 bases; junction bases outside the gene matches: 11. This CDR3 region has 17 residues. Germline V gives CDR1 SEHNR, CDR2 FQNEAQ (reference sequence).

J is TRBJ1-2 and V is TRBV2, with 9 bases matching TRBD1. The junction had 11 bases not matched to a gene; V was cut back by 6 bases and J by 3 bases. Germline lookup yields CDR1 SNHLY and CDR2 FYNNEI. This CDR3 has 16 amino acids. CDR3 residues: CASRRVPRTGDYGYTF. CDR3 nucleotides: TGTGCCAGCAGACGAGTGCCCCGGACAGGGGACTATGGCTACACCTTC.

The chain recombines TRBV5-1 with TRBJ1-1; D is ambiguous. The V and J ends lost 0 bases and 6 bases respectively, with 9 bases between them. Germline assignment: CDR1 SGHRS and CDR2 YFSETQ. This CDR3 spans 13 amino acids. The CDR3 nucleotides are TGCGCCAGCAGCTTGGTTGGCCCCGCTGAAGCTTTCTTT. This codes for CASSLVGPAEAFF.

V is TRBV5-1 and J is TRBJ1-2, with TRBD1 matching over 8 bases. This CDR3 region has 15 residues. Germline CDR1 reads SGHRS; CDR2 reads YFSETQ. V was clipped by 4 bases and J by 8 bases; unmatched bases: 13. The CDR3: CASSVTQGARKGYTF. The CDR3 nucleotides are TGCGCCAGCAGCGTTACCCAGGGGGCGCGGAAGGGCTACACCTTC.

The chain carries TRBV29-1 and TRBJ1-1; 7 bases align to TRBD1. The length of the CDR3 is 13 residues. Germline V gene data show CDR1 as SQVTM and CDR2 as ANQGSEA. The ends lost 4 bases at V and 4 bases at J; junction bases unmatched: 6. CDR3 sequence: CSVAGQATTEAFF. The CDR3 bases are TGCAGCGTTGCAGGACAGGCGACCACTGAAGCTTTCTTT. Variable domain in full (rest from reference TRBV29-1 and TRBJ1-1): SAVISQKPSRDICQRGTSLTIQCQVDSQVTMMFWYRQQPGQSLTLIATANQGSEATYESGFVIDKFPISRPNLTFSTLTVSNMSPEDSSIYLCSVAGQATTEAFFGQGTRLTVV.

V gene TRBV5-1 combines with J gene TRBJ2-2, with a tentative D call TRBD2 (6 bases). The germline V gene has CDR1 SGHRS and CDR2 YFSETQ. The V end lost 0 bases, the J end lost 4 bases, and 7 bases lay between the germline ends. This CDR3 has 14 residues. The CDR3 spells CASSLGGVTGELFF. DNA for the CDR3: TGCGCCAGCAGCTTGGGCGGGGTCACCGGGGAGCTGTTTTTT.

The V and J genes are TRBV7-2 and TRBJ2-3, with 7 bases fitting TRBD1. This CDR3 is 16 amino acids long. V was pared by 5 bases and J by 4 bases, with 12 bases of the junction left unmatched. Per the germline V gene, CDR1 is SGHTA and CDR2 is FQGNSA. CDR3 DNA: TGTGCCAGCAGCATTAAGACAGGGAAGATCGCAGATACGCAGTATTTT. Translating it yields CASSIKTGKIADTQYF. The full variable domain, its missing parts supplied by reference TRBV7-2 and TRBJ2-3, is GAGVSQSPSNKVTEKGKDVELRCDPISGHTALYWYRQSLGQGLEFLIYFQGNSAPDKSGLPSDRFSAERTGGSVSTLTIQRTQQEDSAVYLCASSIKTGKIADTQYFGPGTRLTVL.

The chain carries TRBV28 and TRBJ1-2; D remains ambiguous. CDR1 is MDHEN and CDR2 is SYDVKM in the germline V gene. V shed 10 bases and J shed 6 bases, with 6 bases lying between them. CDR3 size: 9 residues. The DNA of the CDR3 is TGTGCCACCGCGAATGGCTACACCTTC. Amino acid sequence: CATANGYTF.